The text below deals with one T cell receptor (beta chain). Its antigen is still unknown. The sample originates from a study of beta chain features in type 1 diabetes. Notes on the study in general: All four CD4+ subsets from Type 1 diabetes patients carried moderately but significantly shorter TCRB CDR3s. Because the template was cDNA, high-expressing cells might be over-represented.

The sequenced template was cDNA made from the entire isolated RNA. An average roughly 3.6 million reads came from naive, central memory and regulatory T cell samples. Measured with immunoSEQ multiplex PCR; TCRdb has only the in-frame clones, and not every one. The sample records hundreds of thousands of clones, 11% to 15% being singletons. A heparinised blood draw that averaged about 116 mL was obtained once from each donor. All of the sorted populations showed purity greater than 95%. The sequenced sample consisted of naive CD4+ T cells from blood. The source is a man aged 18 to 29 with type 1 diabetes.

The CDR3 sequence is CASSPSGTGDTQYF. CDR3 DNA: TGCGCCAGCAGTCCTAGCGGGACTGGAGATACGCAGTATTTT. The chain combines TRBV5-1 with TRBJ2-3, with 9 bases matching TRBD2. The junction had 6 bases not matched to a gene; V was cut back by 5 bases and J by 5 bases. Germline V CDR1 and CDR2: SGHRS, YFSETQ. The CDR3 is made up of 14 amino acids.